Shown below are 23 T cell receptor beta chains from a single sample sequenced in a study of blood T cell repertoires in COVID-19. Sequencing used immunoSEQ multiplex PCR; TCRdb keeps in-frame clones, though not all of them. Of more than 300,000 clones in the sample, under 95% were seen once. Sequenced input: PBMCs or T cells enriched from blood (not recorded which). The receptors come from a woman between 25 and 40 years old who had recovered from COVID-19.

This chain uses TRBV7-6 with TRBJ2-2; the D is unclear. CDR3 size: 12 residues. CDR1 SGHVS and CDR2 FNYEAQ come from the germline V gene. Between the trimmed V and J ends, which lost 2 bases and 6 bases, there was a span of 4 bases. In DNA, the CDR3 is TGTGCCAGCAGCTTATTATCCGGGGAGCTGTTTTTT. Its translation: CASSLLSGELFF.

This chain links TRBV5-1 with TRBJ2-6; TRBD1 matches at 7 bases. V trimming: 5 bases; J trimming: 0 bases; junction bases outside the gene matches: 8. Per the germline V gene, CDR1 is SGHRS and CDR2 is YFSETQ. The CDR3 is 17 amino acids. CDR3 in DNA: TGCGCCAGCAGTTCTGGACAGGTGCTCTCTGGGGCCAACGTCCTGACTTTC. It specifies CASSSGQVLSGANVLTF.

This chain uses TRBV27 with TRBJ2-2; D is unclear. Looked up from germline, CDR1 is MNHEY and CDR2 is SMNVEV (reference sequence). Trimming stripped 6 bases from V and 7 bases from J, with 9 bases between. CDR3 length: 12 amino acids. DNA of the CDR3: TGTGCCAGCAGACCATCGGGCGGGGAGCTGTTTTTT. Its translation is CASRPSGGELFF.

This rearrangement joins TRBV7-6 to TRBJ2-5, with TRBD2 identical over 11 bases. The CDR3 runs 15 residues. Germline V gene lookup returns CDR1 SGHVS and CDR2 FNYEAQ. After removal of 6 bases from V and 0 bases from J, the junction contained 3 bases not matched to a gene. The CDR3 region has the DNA TGTGCCAGCAGTCCTAGCGGGAGGAACCAAGAGACCCAGTACTTC. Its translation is CASSPSGRNQETQYF.

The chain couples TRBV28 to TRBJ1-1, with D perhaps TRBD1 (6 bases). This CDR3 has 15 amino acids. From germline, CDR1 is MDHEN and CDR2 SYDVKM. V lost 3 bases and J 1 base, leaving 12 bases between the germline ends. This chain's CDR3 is CASSFLDRSNTEAFF. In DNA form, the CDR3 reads TGTGCCAGCAGTTTCTTGGACAGATCGAACACTGAAGCTTTCTTT. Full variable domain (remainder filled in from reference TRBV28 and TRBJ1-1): DVKVTQSSRYLVKRTGEKVFLECVQDMDHENMFWYRQDPGLGLRLIYFSYDVKMKEKGDIPEGYSVSREKKERFSLILESASTNQTSMYLCASSFLDRSNTEAFFGQGTRLTVV.

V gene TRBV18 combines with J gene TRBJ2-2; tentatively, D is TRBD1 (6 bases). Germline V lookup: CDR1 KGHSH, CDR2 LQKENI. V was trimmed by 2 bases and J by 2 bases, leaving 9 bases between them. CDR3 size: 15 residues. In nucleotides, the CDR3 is TGTGCCAGCTCACCAATAGGGACAAACACCGGGGAGCTGTTTTTT. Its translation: CASSPIGTNTGELFF.

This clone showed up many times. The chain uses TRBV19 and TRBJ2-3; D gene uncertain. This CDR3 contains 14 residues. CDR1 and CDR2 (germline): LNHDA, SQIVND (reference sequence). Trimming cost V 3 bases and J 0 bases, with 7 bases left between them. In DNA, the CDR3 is TGTGCCAGTAGTATGCGAACTAGCACAGATACGCAGTATTTT. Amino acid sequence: CASSMRTSTDTQYF.

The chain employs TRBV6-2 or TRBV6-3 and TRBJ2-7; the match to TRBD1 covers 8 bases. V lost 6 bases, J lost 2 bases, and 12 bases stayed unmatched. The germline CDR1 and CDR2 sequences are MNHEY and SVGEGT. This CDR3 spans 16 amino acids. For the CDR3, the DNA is TGTGCCAGCAGCCCTAGGACAGGGTTTCTTCCCTACGAGCAGTACTTC. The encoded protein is CASSPRTGFLPYEQYF.

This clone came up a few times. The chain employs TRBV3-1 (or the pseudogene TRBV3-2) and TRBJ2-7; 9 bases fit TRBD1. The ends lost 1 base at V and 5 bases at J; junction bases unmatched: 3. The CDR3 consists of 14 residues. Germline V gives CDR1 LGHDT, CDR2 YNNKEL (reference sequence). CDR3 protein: CASSQGTGANEQYF. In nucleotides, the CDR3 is TGTGCCAGCAGCCAAGGGACAGGGGCGAACGAGCAGTACTTC.

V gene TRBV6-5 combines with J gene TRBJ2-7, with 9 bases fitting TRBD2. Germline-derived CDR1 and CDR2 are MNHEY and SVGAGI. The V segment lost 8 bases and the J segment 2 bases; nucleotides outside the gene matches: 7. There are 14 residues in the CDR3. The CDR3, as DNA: TGTGCCAGCTTAGGACTAGCGACGACCTACGAGCAGTACTTC. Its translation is CASLGLATTYEQYF.

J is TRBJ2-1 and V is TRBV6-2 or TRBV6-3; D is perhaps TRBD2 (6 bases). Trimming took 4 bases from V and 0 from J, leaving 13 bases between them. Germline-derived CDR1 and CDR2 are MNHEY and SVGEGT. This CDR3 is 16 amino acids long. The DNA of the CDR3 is TGTGCCAGCAGTTCCGGGACTTCAAGCTCCTACAATGAGCAGTTCTTC. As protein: CASSSGTSSSYNEQFF.

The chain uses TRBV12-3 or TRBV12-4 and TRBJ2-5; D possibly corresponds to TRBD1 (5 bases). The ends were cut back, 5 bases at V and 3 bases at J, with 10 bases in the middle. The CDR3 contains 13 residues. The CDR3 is CASSLQVKETQYF. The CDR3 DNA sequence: TGTGCCAGCAGTCTACAGGTTAAAGAGACCCAGTACTTC.

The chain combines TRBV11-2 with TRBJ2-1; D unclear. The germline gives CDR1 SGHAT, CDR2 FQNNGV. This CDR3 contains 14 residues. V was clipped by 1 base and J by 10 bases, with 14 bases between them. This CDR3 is CASSLAVEAVEQFF. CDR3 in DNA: TGTGCCAGCAGCTTAGCTGTTGAGGCCGTGGAGCAGTTCTTC. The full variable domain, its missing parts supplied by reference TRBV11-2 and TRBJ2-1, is EAGVAQSPRYKIIEKRQSVAFWCNPISGHATLYWYQQILGQGPKLLIQFQNNGVVDDSQLPKDRFSAERLKGVDSTLKIQPAKLEDSAVYLCASSLAVEAVEQFFGPGTRLTVL.

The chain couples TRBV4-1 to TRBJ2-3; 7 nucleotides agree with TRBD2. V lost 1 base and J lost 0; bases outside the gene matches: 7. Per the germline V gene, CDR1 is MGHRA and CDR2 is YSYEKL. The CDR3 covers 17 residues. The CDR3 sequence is CASSQVSLAVSTDTQYF. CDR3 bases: TGCGCCAGCAGCCAAGTTTCTCTAGCGGTTAGCACAGATACGCAGTATTTT.

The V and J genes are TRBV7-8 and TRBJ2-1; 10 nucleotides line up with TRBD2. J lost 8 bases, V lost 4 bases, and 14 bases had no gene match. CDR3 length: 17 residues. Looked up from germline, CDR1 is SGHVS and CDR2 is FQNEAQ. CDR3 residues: CASSSHRGASGRHEQFF. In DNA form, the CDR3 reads TGTGCCAGCAGCTCCCATCGGGGTGCTAGCGGGAGACATGAGCAGTTCTTC.

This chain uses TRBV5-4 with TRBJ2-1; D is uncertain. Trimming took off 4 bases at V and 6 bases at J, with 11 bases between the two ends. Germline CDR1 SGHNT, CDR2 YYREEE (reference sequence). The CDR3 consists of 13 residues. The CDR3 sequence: CASSPPSGNEQFF. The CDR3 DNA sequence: TGTGCCAGCAGCCCGCCTTCGGGCAATGAGCAGTTCTTC.

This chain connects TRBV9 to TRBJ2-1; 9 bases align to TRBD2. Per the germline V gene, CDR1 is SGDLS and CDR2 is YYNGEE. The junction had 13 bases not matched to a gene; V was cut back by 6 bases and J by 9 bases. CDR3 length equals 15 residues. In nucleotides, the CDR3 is TGTGCCAGCACCCTCACCGGGACTAGCTCCGGTGAGCAGTTCTTC. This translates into CASTLTGTSSGEQFF.

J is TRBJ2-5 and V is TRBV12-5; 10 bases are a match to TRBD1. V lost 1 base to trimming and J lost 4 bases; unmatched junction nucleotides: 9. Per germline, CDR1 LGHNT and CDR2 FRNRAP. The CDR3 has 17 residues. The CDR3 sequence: CASGLGSGTGVRETQYF. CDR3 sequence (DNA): TGTGCTAGTGGTTTGGGGTCCGGGACAGGGGTGAGAGAGACCCAGTACTTC.

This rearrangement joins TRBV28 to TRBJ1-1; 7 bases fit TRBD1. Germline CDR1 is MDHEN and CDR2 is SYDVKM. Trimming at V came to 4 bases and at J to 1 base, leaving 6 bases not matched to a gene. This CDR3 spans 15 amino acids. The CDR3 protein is CASSSRTGWNTEAFF. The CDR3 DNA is TGTGCCAGCAGTTCCAGGACAGGTTGGAACACTGAAGCTTTCTTT.

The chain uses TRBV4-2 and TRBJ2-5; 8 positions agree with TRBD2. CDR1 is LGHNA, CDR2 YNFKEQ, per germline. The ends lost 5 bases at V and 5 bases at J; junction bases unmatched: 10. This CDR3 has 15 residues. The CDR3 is CASSAAGATGETQYF. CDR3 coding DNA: TGTGCCAGCAGCGCAGCGGGAGCCACCGGGGAGACCCAGTACTTC.

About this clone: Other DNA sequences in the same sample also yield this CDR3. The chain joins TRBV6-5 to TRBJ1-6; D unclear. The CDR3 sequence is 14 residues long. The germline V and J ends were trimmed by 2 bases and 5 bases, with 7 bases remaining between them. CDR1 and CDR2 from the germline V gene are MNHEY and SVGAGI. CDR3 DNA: TGTGCCAGCAGTTACCGCAGGAATAATTCACCCCTCCACTTT. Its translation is CASSYRRNNSPLHF.

The CDR3 region has the DNA TGTGCCTGGGGGACAGACTATGGCTACACCTTC. This sequence encodes CAWGTDYGYTF. The chain joins TRBV30 to TRBJ1-2; 7 nucleotides match TRBD1. The V and J ends lost 5 bases and 3 bases, in that order; junction bases with no gene match: 0. CDR3 size: 11 residues. Germline CDR1 GTSNPN, CDR2 SVGIG (reference sequence).

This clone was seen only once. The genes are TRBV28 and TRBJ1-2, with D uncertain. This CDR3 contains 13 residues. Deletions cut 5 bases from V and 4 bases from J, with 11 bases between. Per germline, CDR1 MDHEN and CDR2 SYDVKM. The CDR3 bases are TGTGCCAGCAGTCGGAGTTACCGCTATGGCTACACCTTC. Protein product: CASSRSYRYGYTF.